This T cell receptor beta chain is from a study of Graves' ophthalmopathy and Graves' hyperthyroidism. V dropped 3 bases and J dropped 6; count of bases not matched to a gene: 12. The CDR3 runs to 17 residues. Germline V gene sequence: CDR1 MDHEN, CDR2 SYDVKM. The hyperthyroidism patients, aged 18 to 65, had been newly diagnosed, with under 2 months' duration. Out of about 10 ml of fresh peripheral blood, PBMCs were obtained. Study observations and caveats: This model predicted ophthalmopathy progression (sensitivity 65% to 71%, specificity roughly 72%). A 13-signature model separated ophthalmopathy from stable hyperthyroidism, about 91% sensitivity, around 78% specificity.

Amplification targeted the TCR beta CDR3 regions, with RNA transcripts as the source material. Second-round multiplex PCR came after first-round RT-PCR with HTBI primers. TCRdb independently ran MiXCR on the multiplex PCR reads; one entry per CDR3 protein. The data show some 370,000 distinct CDR3 sequences, about 18% seen once. This clonotype turned up a few times. What it recognizes is unknown. The chain employs TRBV28 and TRBJ2-4; TRBD1 aligns across 9 bases. The sequence derives from an adult woman with stable Graves' hyperthyroidism. Sequencing input: peripheral blood. The CDR3 protein is CASSFGTGPNWGNIQYF. The DNA of the CDR3 is TGTGCCAGCAGTTTTGGGACAGGGCCTAATTGGGGAAACATTCAGTACTTC.